This entry describes one T cell receptor (beta chain). Then a second PCR, running roughly 7 to 11 cycles, was carried out with a sample-barcoded 5' primer and a J-beta primer mix. TCRdb redid the calling of the 5' RACE reads with MiXCR, one entry per CDR3 protein. Of approximately 850,000 distinct CDR3 sequences in the sample, about 62% were seen once. This sample is part of a study of blood T cells in healthy people across ages. The ends were cut back, 7 bases at V and 2 bases at J, with 8 bases in the middle. This CDR3 comprises 12 residues. Germline V gene data show CDR1 as SQVTM and CDR2 as ANQGSEA.

The chain employs TRBV29-1 and TRBJ2-2, with D tentatively TRBD2 (6 bases). This clonotype was obtained from a man aged 30 to 45 in good health. Specimen: blood. CDR3 nucleotides: TGCAGCGGGGGACTCAACACCGGGGAGCTGTTTTTT. It translates to CSGGLNTGELFF.